This T cell receptor (beta chain) was sequenced for a study of blood T cell repertoires in COVID-19. As for the study in general: Nucleic acid was either cDNA or gDNA, and it came from T cells, B-cell-depleted T cells, or PBMCs.

V gave up 8 bases and J gave up 5 bases, with 6 bases separating them. Germline loops: CDR1 MDHEN, CDR2 SYDVKM. CDR3 length: 10 residues. In the original workflow: Reference gene primers were amplified, and this amplification served to estimate nucleated cell counts. The protocol was immunoSEQ multiplex PCR, while the TCRdb copy is restricted to in-frame clones and leaves out a portion. Clone size and V and J calls were adopted from that table, with D and trimming inferred from the DNA. The data hold 190,000 or so clones, with approximately 86% observed a single time. The TCR comes from a man in his forties or fifties with active or convalescent COVID-19. The chain has TRBV28 and TRBJ1-1; D is perhaps TRBD1 (5 bases). The sequenced material came from peripheral blood. The CDR3 sequence: CASRGTEAFF. The CDR3 nucleotides are TGTGCCAGCCGGGGGACTGAAGCTTTCTTT.